This T cell receptor (beta chain) is from a study of blood T cells in healthy people across ages. Study background: For every two T cells, template switching captured about one barcoded beta molecule.

Concerning this clonotype itself: Its antigen is unknown.

Broader study findings: Older age coincided with a roughly linear decline in TCR beta diversity per million T cells.

This CDR3 is built from 17 residues. CDR1 and CDR2 from the germline V gene are MGHRA and YSYEKL. Primed by a sample-barcoded 5' primer and a J-beta primer mix, a second PCR proceeded for roughly 7 to 12 cycles. TCRdb processed the 5' RACE reads anew with MiXCR; each CDR3 protein has one entry. The sample yields about 1.4 million distinct CDR3 sequences, approximately 59% seen once. The TCR sequence derives from a man between 18 and 35 years old in good health. Material for sequencing was blood. V usage is TRBV4-1 and J usage is TRBJ2-5; 7 positions match TRBD1. TRBJ2-4 explains the end of the DNA better; the J call may be wrong. The CDR3 region is CASSQNRDSIAKNIQYF. DNA of the CDR3: TGCGCCAGCAGCCAAAACCGGGACAGTATAGCCAAAAACATTCAGTACTTC.